The 6 T cell receptor beta chains presented below share a single source sample, sequenced in a study of T cell repertoires and Cas9 in healthy adults. Method: immunoSEQ multiplex PCR; TCRdb's copy keeps in-frame clones and lacks some. The sample includes more than 20,000 clones, 85% to 95% of them seen just once. Input material: CD4+ effector T cells (CD127+, CD25-, CD137-, CD154-) from PBMCs; culture status not recorded. All receptors derive from a human donor in good health.

The chain is built from TRBV4-3 and TRBJ1-2; 11 bases align to TRBD1. CDR1 and CDR2 from the germline V gene are LGHNA and YSLEER. The V segment lost 2 bases and the J segment 7 bases; nucleotides outside the gene matches: 6. There are 15 residues in the CDR3. CDR3 sequence reads: CASSQQGQGAGGYTF. Here the CDR3 DNA reads TGCGCCAGCAGCCAACAAGGACAGGGGGCTGGTGGCTACACCTTC.

The rearrangement uses TRBV6-4 and TRBJ1-2, with D hard to call. The germline V gene has CDR1 MRHNA and CDR2 SNTAGT. This CDR3 region has 14 residues. Between the trimmed V and J ends, which lost 4 bases and 6 bases, there was a span of 15 bases. The CDR3 DNA reads TGTGCCAGCAGTGCCGGATACAATATGGATGGCTACACCTTC. Its translation is CASSAGYNMDGYTF.

The V and J genes are TRBV2 and TRBJ2-1; 11 positions agree with TRBD2. The CDR3 extends over 15 amino acids. V trimming: 8 bases; J trimming: 2 bases; junction bases outside the gene matches: 5. Germline lookup yields CDR1 SNHLY and CDR2 FYNNEI. CDR3 nucleotide sequence: TGTGCCAGCCGCCTACTAGCGGGGGCCTACAATGAGCAGTTCTTC. This translates into CASRLLAGAYNEQFF. Full variable domain (outside the CDR3, taken from reference TRBV2 and TRBJ2-1): EPEVTQTPSHQVTQMGQEVILRCVPISNHLYFYWYRQILGQKVEFLVSFYNNEISEKSEIFDDQFSVERPDGSNFTLKIRSTKLEDSAMYFCASRLLAGAYNEQFFGPGTRLTVL.

The V and J genes are TRBV5-1 and TRBJ1-4; D call uncertain. V was pared by 4 bases and J by 0 bases, with 7 bases between. Germline CDR1 SGHRS, CDR2 YFSETQ. The CDR3 is made up of 14 amino acids. The CDR3 sequence: CASSQAATNEKLFF. The CDR3 DNA reads TGCGCCAGCAGCCAGGCAGCAACTAATGAAAAACTGTTTTTT.

This clone has more than one count but fewer than ten. This chain joins TRBV9 and TRBJ1-6; D gene ambiguous. The CDR3 is 15 amino acids. V was clipped by 0 bases and J by 7 bases, with 11 bases between them. CDR1 and CDR2 from the germline V gene are SGDLS and YYNGEE. The CDR3 here is CASSVDTEPNSPLHF. The DNA of the CDR3 is TGTGCCAGCAGCGTAGATACAGAGCCCAATTCACCCCTCCACTTT.

This chain connects TRBV30 to TRBJ2-7; perhaps TRBD1 as D (6 bases). V gave up 0 bases and J gave up 5 bases, with 17 bases separating them. This CDR3 has 15 amino acids. CDR1 is GTSNPN and CDR2 is SVGIG in the germline V gene (reference sequence). This chain's CDR3 is CAWSVHRDLLDEQYF. In nucleotides, the CDR3 is TGTGCCTGGAGTGTCCACAGGGACCTTTTGGACGAGCAGTACTTC.